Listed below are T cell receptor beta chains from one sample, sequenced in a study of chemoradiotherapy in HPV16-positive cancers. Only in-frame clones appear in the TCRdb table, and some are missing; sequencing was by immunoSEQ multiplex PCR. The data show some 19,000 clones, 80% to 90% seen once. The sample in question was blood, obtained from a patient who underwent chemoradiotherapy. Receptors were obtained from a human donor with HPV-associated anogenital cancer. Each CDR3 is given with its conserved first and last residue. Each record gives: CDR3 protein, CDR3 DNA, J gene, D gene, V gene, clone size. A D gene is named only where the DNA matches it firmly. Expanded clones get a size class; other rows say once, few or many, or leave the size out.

CSVRRQGSFYEQYF	TGCAGCGTCCGACGGCAGGGAAGCTTCTACGAGCAGTACTTC	TRBJ2-7	.	TRBV29-1	.
CASSWRLAGPDLDEQFF	TGTGCCAGCAGCTGGAGACTAGCGGGTCCTGACTTGGATGAGCAGTTCTTC	TRBJ2-1	TRBD2	TRBV7-2	.
CASSLGSEEQYF	TGTGCCAGCAGCTTAGGGAGCGAGGAGCAGTACTTC	TRBJ2-7	.	TRBV5-4	few
CASSLGRTSNQPQHF	TGTGCCAGCAGCTTAGGCCGGACTAGCAATCAGCCCCAGCATTTT	TRBJ1-5	.	TRBV5-8	.
CASRHPGQGAGEQFF	TGCGCCAGCAGACACCCGGGACAGGGGGCGGGTGAGCAGTTCTTC	TRBJ2-1	TRBD1	TRBV10-2	.
CASSPRDTRNQPQHF	TGTGCCAGCAGTCCCCGGGACACCCGCAATCAGCCCCAGCATTTT	TRBJ1-5	.	TRBV28	.
CASSPGGQGNEQFF	TGTGCCAGCTCACCAGGGGGACAGGGGAATGAGCAGTTCTTC	TRBJ2-1	TRBD1	TRBV18	.
CASSQAAGNQPQHF	TGCGCCAGCAGCCAAGCAGCGGGCAATCAGCCCCAGCATTTT	TRBJ1-5	.	TRBV4-3	.
CASSSNGAVNEKLFF	TGTGCCAGCAGTTCTAATGGGGCGGTTAATGAAAAACTGTTTTTT	TRBJ1-4	.	TRBV6-6	once
CASSVERYTEAFF	TGTGCCAGTAGTGTCGAAAGATACACTGAAGCTTTCTTT	TRBJ1-1	.	TRBV19	.
CAIKTGDYGYTF	TGTGCCATTAAGACAGGGGACTATGGCTACACCTTC	TRBJ1-2	TRBD1	TRBV28	.
CASSIDRLNTEAFF	TGTGCCAGCAGCATTGACAGATTGAACACTGAAGCTTTCTTT	TRBJ1-1	.	TRBV7-8	.
CASSQVSTGTGVWSPQHF	TGCGCCAGCAGCCAAGTCTCCACGGGGACAGGGGTTTGGTCGCCCCAGCATTTT	TRBJ1-5	TRBD1	TRBV4-1	.
CASSPTYRDEQYF	TGTGCCAGCTCACCAACATACAGAGACGAGCAGTACTTC	TRBJ2-7	.	TRBV18	.
CASSLAATEAFF	TGTGCCAGCAGCCTCGCGGCCACTGAAGCTTTCTTT	TRBJ1-1	.	TRBV5-5	.
CASSGGGQPNQPQHF	TGTGCCAGCAGTGGGGGAGGACAGCCCAATCAGCCCCAGCATTTT	TRBJ1-5	.	TRBV25-1	.
CASSLSSGTTDTQYF	TGCGCCAGCAGCTTGTCTAGCGGTACCACAGATACGCAGTATTTT	TRBJ2-3	TRBD2	TRBV5-1	.
CASSQIRADTQYF	TGCGCCAGCAGCCAGATTAGAGCAGATACGCAGTATTTT	TRBJ2-3	.	TRBV4-3	once
CASSPGTSGNYEQYF	TGTGCCAGCAGTCCCGGGACTAGCGGTAACTACGAGCAGTACTTC	TRBJ2-7	TRBD2	TRBV28	.
CASSLSGSGEQYF	TGTGCCAGCAGCTTAAGCGGGAGCGGAGAGCAGTACTTC	TRBJ2-7	TRBD2	TRBV7-9	few